The rows below give T cell receptor beta chains drawn from one sample of a study of blood T cell repertoires in COVID-19. TCRdb's table, derived via immunoSEQ multiplex PCR, lists solely in-frame clones and lacks some. This table holds around 86,000 clones, approximately 85% found once. Sequencing was performed on peripheral blood. The receptor source for this set is a human donor in a cohort sampled during active COVID-19. Both conserved end residues are part of each CDR3. The order of the fields is CDR3 length, V gene, CDR3 protein.

>15|TRBV2
CASSSGTSGYNEQFF
>14|TRBV5-1
CASSLMTEQETQYF
>18|TRBV12-5
CASGLVGGAGFSNQPQHF
>14|TRBV29-1
CSVESGRDLSEQYF
>13|TRBV11-3
CASSLTVNTEAFF
>12|TRBV6-1
CASSEEVAGQFF
>12|TRBV27
CASSLRGYEQYF
>14|TRBV28
CASSLGQGGKTQYF
>14|TRBV19
CASGDRGSTDTQYF
>15|TRBV28
CASSSLAGVSYEQYF
>15|TRBV12-5
CASGLVLTVNTEAFF
>14|TRBV10-1
CASSEEPSVGTQYF
>14|TRBV19
CASSNRQGSYGYTF
>14|TRBV7-8
CASSPLGQGNEQFF
>14|TRBV5-1
CASSLGQGYTEAFF
>14|TRBV30
CAWRGGRGINTIYF
>15|TRBV5-4
CASSPLERGREGYTF
>15|TRBV30
CAWRGLAGGLGEQYF
>14|TRBV19
CASRPFRQNNEQFF
>16|TRBV6-2/TRBV6-3
CASSQPRDRGKDTQYF
>14|TRBV4-3
CASSQDRGWTEAFF
>14|TRBV5-1
CASSFQGAGDTQYF
>16|TRBV15
CATSREQSPLRPGAFF
>13|TRBV11-2
CASSLVEGYGYTF
>13|TRBV5-1
CASSPAPGEKLFF
>18|TRBV27
CASSLSPRGRASLETQYF
>12|TRBV7-9
CASSSEVLEAFF
>16|TRBV19
CASNSGGRSSYNEQFF
>15|TRBV7-2
CASSLRGGRSDTQYF
>16|TRBV7-2
CASSFPGLRSGNTIYF
>12|TRBV10-2
CASRTDSYGYTF
>15|TRBV27
CASSSPFRGIEGYTF
>16|TRBV5-4
CASSLGGASGSYEQYF
>14|TRBV16
CASSYGTANYGYTF